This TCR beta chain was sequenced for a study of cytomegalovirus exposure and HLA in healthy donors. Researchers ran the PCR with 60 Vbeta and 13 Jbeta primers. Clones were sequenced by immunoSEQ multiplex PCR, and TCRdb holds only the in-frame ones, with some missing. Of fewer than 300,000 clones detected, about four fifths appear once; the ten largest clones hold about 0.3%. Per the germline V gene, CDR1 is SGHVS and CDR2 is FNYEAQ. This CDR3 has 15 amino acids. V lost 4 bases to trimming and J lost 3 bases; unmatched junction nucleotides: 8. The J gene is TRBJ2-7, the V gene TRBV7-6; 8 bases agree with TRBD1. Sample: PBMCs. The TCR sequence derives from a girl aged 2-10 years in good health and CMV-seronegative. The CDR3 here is CASSSAPGQDYEQYF. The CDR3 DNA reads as TGTGCCAGCAGCTCTGCTCCGGGACAGGACTACGAGCAGTACTTC.